Following are 6 T cell receptor beta chains from one sample sequenced in a study of blood T cells in healthy people across ages. A sample-barcoded 5' primer and a J-beta primer mix were used in a second PCR of about 7 to 12 cycles. A single record per CDR3 protein comes from TCRdb applying MiXCR to the 5' RACE reads. The table includes about 1.7 million distinct CDR3 sequences, about 28% detected once. Sequenced sample: blood. The receptor set was obtained from a woman aged 25-40 years in good health.

The chain is built from TRBV4-3 and TRBJ2-7; D possibly corresponds to TRBD2 (5 bases). Germline-derived CDR1 and CDR2 are LGHNA and YSLEER. The V and J ends lost 0 bases and 2 bases respectively, with 11 bases between them. This CDR3 region has 15 residues. The CDR3 sequence is CASSQDRDDAYEQYF. The CDR3 DNA is TGCGCCAGCAGCCAAGATCGGGATGATGCCTACGAGCAGTACTTC.

The chain couples TRBV20-1 to TRBJ2-3; TRBD1 is a possible D gene (5 bases). CDR1 is DFQATT, CDR2 SNEGSKA, per germline (reference sequence). V shed 5 bases and J shed 4 bases, with 16 bases lying between them. CDR3 length: 14 residues. The CDR3 DNA reads TGCAGTGCTCCTGGGGCCGCGAGGCCAGATACGCAGTATTTT. It encodes CSAPGAARPDTQYF.

The chain combines TRBV4-3 with TRBJ2-7, with 7 bases matching TRBD2. V lost 4 bases and J lost 0; bases outside the gene matches: 9. The germline V gene encodes CDR1 LGHNA and CDR2 YSLEER. CDR3 length: 16 amino acids. For the CDR3, the DNA is TGCGCCAGCAGCCTAGATCGGGAGGTTAGCTCCTACGAGCAGTACTTC. Amino acid sequence: CASSLDREVSSYEQYF.

The V call is TRBV20-1, the J call TRBJ2-5, with D unresolved. Looked up from germline, CDR1 is DFQATT and CDR2 is SNEGSKA (reference sequence). Between the trimmed V and J ends, which lost 0 bases and 5 bases, there was a span of 10 bases. The CDR3 runs 13 residues. CDR3 residues: CSAREGMGETQYF. The CDR3 nucleotides read TGCAGTGCTAGAGAAGGGATGGGGGAGACCCAGTACTTC.

The genes are TRBV7-9 and TRBJ2-7; D not resolved. Trimming removed 1 base from V and 0 bases from J, with 7 bases in between. Looked up from germline, CDR1 is SEHNR and CDR2 is FQNEAQ (reference sequence). The CDR3 is made up of 14 amino acids. This CDR3 reads CASSLGANSYEQYF. The CDR3 DNA follows: TGTGCCAGCAGCTTAGGGGCAAACTCCTACGAGCAGTACTTC. The full variable domain, with the rest looked up from reference TRBV7-9 and TRBJ2-7, is DTGVSQNPRHKITKRGQNVTFRCDPISEHNRLYWYRQTLGQGPEFLTYFQNEAQLEKSRLLSDRFSAERPKGSFSTLEIQRTEQGDSAMYLCASSLGANSYEQYFGPGTRLTVT.

This clonotype was seen at least ten times. The chain has TRBV20-1 and TRBJ2-3; D unresolved. Trimming pared 6 bases from V and 3 bases from J, leaving 7 bases between. This CDR3 is built from 11 residues. CDR1 is DFQATT and CDR2 is SNEGSKA in the germline V gene (reference sequence). The CDR3 protein is CSAETTDTQYF. The CDR3 nucleotides read TGCAGTGCCGAAACAACAGATACGCAGTATTTT.